The source of this TCR beta chain is a study of response to subunit inactivated influenza vaccine. V lost 4 bases and J 6 bases, leaving 13 bases between the germline ends. The germline V gene encodes CDR1 SQVTM and CDR2 ANQGSEA. CDR3 length: 12 residues. TCRdb used MiXCR to reprocess the RT-PCR reads, holding one entry per CDR3 protein. Here the sample spans around 470,000 distinct CDR3 sequences, approximately 7.2% being singletons. Study-level points and caveats: The authors offered the suggestion that each seasonal influenza vaccination recruits few new T cells.

A remark on this clonotype: Its antigen is currently unknown.

The specimen comprised PBMCs from blood, sampled approximately 25 months after vaccination. The chain couples TRBV29-1 to TRBJ2-7; D might be TRBD2 (5 bases). The receptor comes from a man between 50 and 75 years old who received an inactivated influenza vaccine. The CDR3 DNA is TGCAGCGTTGGGTCCGGGATTGGCGAGCAGTACTTC. Translation gives CSVGSGIGEQYF.